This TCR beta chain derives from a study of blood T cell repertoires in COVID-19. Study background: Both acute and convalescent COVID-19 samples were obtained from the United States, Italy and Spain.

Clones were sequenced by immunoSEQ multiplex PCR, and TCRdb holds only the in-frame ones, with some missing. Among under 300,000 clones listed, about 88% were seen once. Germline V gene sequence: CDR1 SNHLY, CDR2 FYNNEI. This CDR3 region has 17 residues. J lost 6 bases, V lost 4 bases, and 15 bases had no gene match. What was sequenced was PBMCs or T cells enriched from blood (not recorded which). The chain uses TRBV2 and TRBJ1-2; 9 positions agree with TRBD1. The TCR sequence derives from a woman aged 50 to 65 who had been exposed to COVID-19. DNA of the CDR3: TGTGCCAGCAGTGTCCCCCGAACGGGACAGGGTTTCCATGGCTACACCTTC. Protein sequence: CASSVPRTGQGFHGYTF.